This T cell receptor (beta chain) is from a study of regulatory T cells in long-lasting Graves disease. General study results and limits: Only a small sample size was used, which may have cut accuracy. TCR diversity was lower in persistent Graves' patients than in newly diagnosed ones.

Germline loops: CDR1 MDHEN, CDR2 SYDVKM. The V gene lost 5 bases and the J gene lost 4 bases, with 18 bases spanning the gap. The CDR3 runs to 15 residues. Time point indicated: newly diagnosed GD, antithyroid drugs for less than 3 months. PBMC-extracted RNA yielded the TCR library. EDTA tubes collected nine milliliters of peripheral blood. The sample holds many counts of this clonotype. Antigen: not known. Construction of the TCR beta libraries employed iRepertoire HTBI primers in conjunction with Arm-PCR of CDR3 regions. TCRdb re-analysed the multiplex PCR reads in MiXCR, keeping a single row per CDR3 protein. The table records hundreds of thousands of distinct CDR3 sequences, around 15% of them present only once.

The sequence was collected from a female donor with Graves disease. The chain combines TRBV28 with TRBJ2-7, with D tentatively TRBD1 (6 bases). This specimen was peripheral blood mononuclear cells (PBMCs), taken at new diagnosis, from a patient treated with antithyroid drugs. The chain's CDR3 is CASSPIRDNSYEQYF. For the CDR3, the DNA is TGTGCCAGCAGTCCAATTCGGGACAATTCTTACGAGCAGTACTTC.